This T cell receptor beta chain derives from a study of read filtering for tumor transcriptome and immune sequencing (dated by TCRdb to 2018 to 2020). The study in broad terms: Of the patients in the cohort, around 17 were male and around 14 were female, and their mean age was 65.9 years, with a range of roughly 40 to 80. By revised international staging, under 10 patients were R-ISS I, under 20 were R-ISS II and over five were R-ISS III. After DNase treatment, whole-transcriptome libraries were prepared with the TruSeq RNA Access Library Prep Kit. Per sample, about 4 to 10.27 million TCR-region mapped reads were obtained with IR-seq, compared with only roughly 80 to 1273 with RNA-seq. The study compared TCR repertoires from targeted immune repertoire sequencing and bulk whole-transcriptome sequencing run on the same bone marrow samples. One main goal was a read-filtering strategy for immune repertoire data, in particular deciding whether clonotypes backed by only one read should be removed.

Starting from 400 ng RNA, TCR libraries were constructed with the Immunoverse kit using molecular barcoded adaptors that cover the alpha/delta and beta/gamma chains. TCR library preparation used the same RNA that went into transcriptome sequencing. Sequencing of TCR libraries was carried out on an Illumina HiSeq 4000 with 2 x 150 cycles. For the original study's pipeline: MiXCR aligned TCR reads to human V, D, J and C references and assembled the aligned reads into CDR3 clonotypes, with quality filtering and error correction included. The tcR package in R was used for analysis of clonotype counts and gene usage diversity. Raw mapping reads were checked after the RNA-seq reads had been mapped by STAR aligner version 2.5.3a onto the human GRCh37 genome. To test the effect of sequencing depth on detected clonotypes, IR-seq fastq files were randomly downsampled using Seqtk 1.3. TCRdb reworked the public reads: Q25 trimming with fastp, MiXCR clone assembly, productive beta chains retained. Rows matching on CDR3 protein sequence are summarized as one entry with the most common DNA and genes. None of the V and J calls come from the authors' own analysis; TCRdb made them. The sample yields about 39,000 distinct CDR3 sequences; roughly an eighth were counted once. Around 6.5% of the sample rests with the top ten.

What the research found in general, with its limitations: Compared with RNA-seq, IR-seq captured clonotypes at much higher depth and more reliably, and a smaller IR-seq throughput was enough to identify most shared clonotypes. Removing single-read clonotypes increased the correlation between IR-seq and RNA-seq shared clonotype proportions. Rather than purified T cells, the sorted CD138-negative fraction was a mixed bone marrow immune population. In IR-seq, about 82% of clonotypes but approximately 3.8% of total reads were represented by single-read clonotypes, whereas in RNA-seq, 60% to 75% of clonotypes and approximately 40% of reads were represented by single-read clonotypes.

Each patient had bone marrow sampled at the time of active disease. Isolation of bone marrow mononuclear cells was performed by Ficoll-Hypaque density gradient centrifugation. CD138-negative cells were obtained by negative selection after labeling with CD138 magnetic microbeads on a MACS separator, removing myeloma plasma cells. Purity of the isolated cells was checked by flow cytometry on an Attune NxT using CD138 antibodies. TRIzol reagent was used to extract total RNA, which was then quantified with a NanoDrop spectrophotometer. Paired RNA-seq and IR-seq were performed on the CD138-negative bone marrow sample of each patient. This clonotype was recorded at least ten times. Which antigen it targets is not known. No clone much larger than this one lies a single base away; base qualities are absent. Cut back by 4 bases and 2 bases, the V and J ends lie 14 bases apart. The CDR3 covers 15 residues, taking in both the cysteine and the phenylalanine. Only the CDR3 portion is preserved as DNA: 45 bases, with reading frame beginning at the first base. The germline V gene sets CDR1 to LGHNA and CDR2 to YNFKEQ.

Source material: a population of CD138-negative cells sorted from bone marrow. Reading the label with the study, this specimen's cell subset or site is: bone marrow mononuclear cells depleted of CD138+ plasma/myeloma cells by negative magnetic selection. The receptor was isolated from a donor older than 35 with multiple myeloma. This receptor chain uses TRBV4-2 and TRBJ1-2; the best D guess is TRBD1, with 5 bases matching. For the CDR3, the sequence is CASSPYGQGNYGYTF. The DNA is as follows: TGTGCCAGCAGCCCCTATGGACAAGGGAACTATGGCTACACCTTC.